These 17 T cell receptor beta chains share one sample of origin, sequenced in a study of shared clonotypes between healthy human individuals. Method: immunoSEQ multiplex PCR; TCRdb's copy keeps in-frame clones and lacks some. The sample has about 490,000 clones, around 79% seen once. Sequencing was done on a sample of PBMCs. These receptors were collected from a woman in her thirties or forties in good health. Some clones in this sample may be carry-over from other donors' samples.

This chain connects TRBV7-6 to TRBJ1-4; D perhaps matches TRBD1 (5 bases). This CDR3 is 17 amino acids long. Between the trimmed V and J ends, which lost 5 bases and 7 bases, there was a span of 23 bases. Germline CDR1 and CDR2: SGHVS and FNYEAQ. Here the CDR3 reads CASSRGLGGGPIEKLFF. CDR3 in DNA: TGTGCCAGCAGCCGTGGCTTGGGTGGGGGACCAATTGAAAAACTGTTTTTT.

By proportion, this clone is medium-sized. The sample carries other DNA sequences with the same CDR3. V is TRBV27 and J is TRBJ2-7; TRBD1 or TRBD2 may be the D gene (5 bases each). The CDR3 runs to 12 residues. Germline V gene sequence: CDR1 MNHEY, CDR2 SMNVEV (reference sequence). V was trimmed by 3 bases and J by 5 bases, leaving 8 bases between them. The CDR3 is CASSFGTHEQYF. In DNA, the CDR3 is TGTGCCAGCAGTTTCGGGACCCACGAGCAGTACTTC.

The CDR3 region has the DNA TGTGCCAGCTCACCTTCCAACCGATACAATGAGCAGTTCTTC. Translating it yields CASSPSNRYNEQFF. J is TRBJ2-1 and V is TRBV18; D unclear. V was trimmed by 3 bases and J by 4 bases, leaving 10 bases between them. This CDR3 spans 14 amino acids. Germline V CDR1 and CDR2: KGHSH, LQKENI. Together with reference TRBV18 and TRBJ2-1, the CDR3 gives the full variable domain: NAGVMQNPRHLVRRRGQEARLRCSPMKGHSHVYWYRQLPEEGLKFMVYLQKENIIDESGMPKERFSAEFPKEGPSILRIQQVVRGDSAAYFCASSPSNRYNEQFFGPGTRLTVL.

The J gene is TRBJ2-3, the V gene TRBV9; D not certain. CDR3 size: 15 residues. Germline assignment: CDR1 SGDLS and CDR2 YYNGEE. Trimming took 5 bases from V and 4 from J, leaving 17 bases between them. The CDR3 spells CASSPPGSTADTQYF. In nucleotides, the CDR3 is TGTGCCAGCAGTCCCCCCGGGTCCACCGCAGATACGCAGTATTTT.

This clone was recorded once. This sequence joins TRBV2 and TRBJ1-2, with D possibly matching TRBD1 (5 bases). This CDR3 region has 14 residues. CDR1 is SNHLY, CDR2 FYNNEI, per germline. The V end was cut by 4 bases, the J end by 8 bases, with 17 bases between. The CDR3 DNA sequence: TGTGCCAGCAGTGCCACCAGGGCCCAAGGCGGCTACACCTTC. This codes for CASSATRAQGGYTF.

The chain joins TRBV6-1 to TRBJ2-2; weak D call: TRBD2 (6 bases). Between the trimmed V and J ends, which lost 10 bases and 7 bases, there was a span of 10 bases. The V gene's germline CDR1 is MNHNS and CDR2 SASEGT. There are 11 residues in the CDR3. The CDR3 protein is CATRGYGELFF. The CDR3 region has the DNA TGTGCCACCCGGGGGTACGGGGAGCTGTTTTTT.

The chain has TRBV29-1 and TRBJ1-1; D may be TRBD1 (6 bases). CDR3 size: 13 residues. Per the germline V gene, CDR1 is SQVTM and CDR2 is ANQGSEA. Trimming left V 4 bases short and J 4 bases short, with 13 bases between. CDR3 in DNA: TGCAGCGTTGTCCGGGGGCACGGCACTGAAGCTTTCTTT. This sequence encodes CSVVRGHGTEAFF.

Points on this clone: At one end the junction does not follow the germline gene, possibly because of a read error. J is TRBJ2-7 and V is TRBV5-8, with TRBD1 matching over 9 bases. The V gene's germline CDR1 is SGHTS and CDR2 YDEGEE. The CDR3 has 15 amino acids. The CDR3 reads CASSLRRDRELGAIF. In nucleotides, the CDR3 is TGTGCCAGCAGCTTAAGACGGGACAGGGAATTAGGCGCTATCTTC.

There are many counts of this clone. This chain links TRBV5-1 with TRBJ2-2; 8 bases match TRBD2. The length of the CDR3 is 15 residues. Unmatched junction bases numbered 8, after V lost 4 bases and J lost 6 bases. CDR1 and CDR2 from the germline V gene are SGHRS and YFSETQ. CDR3 sequence (DNA): TGCGCCAGCAGCCCCCTACCGGGAGGGCCCGGGGAGCTGTTTTTT. Translation gives CASSPLPGGPGELFF.

This chain links TRBV6-1 with TRBJ2-7; 7 nucleotides match TRBD2. The V gene's germline CDR1 is MNHNS and CDR2 SASEGT. V was clipped by 6 bases and J by 5 bases; unmatched bases: 7. This CDR3 contains 13 residues. The CDR3 DNA follows: TGTGCCAGCAGGGAAAGCGGGACCAACGAGCAGTACTTC. This gives the protein CASRESGTNEQYF.

J is TRBJ2-5 and V is TRBV29-1; TRBD1 agrees at 11 bases. V shed 4 bases, J shed 11 bases, and the junction held 12 bases outside the gene matches. CDR3 length: 14 amino acids. Germline assignment: CDR1 SQVTM and CDR2 ANQGSEA. CDR3 DNA sequence: TGCAGCGTTGCCGGACAGGGGGCGTCGGGGGAGCAGTACTTC. It codes for CSVAGQGASGEQYF.

This sequence joins TRBV5-1 and TRBJ2-3; no clear D. CDR3 size: 14 residues. Trimming cost V 1 base and J 6 bases, with 12 bases left between them. Looked up from germline, CDR1 is SGHRS and CDR2 is YFSETQ. The CDR3 DNA sequence: TGCGCCAGCAGCTTGTTCCGGAGAGAGGATACGCAGTATTTT. The encoded protein is CASSLFRREDTQYF.

Remarks on this clone: It differs at one base from a far larger clone, so likely a read error. Different DNA sequences within this sample yield the same CDR3. The V gene is TRBV5-1, the J gene TRBJ1-1; D not resolved. The CDR3 totals 15 residues. CDR1 SGHRS and CDR2 YFSETQ come from the germline V gene. Trimming stripped 3 bases from V and 6 bases from J, with 18 bases between. The CDR3 DNA sequence: TGCGCCAGCAGCTGGGCGGTTGATGGCCTGTCTGAAGCTTTCTTT. Amino acids: CASSWAVDGLSEAFF.

The rearrangement uses TRBV5-1 and TRBJ1-1; 7 nucleotides match TRBD1. Trimming took 5 bases from V and 4 from J; bases not matched to a gene: 5. Germline V gene sequence: CDR1 SGHRS, CDR2 YFSETQ. The CDR3 consists of 13 residues. This CDR3 is CASSYQGGTEAFF. CDR3 nucleotides: TGCGCCAGCAGTTATCAGGGGGGCACTGAAGCTTTCTTT.

This clone turned up a few times. The chain recombines TRBV5-1 with TRBJ2-1; 15 bases map to TRBD2. This CDR3 spans 19 amino acids. The germline V gene encodes CDR1 SGHRS and CDR2 YFSETQ. J was trimmed by 0 bases and V by 4 bases; bases with no gene match: 8. CDR3 DNA sequence: TGCGCCAGCAGCCCAGGAGGGACTAGCGGGAGGAGCTCCTACAATGAGCAGTTCTTC. As protein: CASSPGGTSGRSSYNEQFF. The full variable domain, in which reference TRBV5-1 and TRBJ2-1 provide the parts outside the CDR3, is KAGVTQTPRYLIKTRGQQVTLSCSPISGHRSVSWYQQTPGQGLQFLFEYFSETQRNKGNFPGRFSGRQFSNSRSEMNVSTLELGDSALYLCASSPGGTSGRSSYNEQFFGPGTRLTVL.

This rearrangement joins TRBV4-2 to TRBJ2-7; D may be TRBD2 (5 bases). Germline V gives CDR1 LGHNA, CDR2 YNFKEQ. This CDR3 comprises 14 residues. V lost 3 bases, J lost 6 bases, and 15 bases lay in between. CDR3 residues: CASSQKGIGGEQYF. CDR3 coding DNA: TGTGCCAGCAGCCAGAAAGGGATAGGAGGCGAGCAGTACTTC.

This chain joins TRBV11-2 and TRBJ2-3; TRBD2 agrees at 11 bases. J was trimmed by 1 base and V by 3 bases; bases with no gene match: 0. The CDR3 totals 15 residues. Germline lookup yields CDR1 SGHAT and CDR2 FQNNGV. The CDR3: CASSFSGRGTDTQYF. The CDR3 DNA sequence: TGTGCCAGCAGCTTTAGCGGGAGGGGCACAGATACGCAGTATTTT.